This TCR beta chain was sequenced for a study of blood T cell repertoires in COVID-19 (dated by TCRdb to about 2020). Describing the broader study: Collaborator samples came from the United States, Italy and Spain and covered acute and convalescent phases of COVID-19. Samples came from the ongoing ImmuneRACE study (first 160 participants) plus 1,254 subjects from 6 global collaborators. The material from the prospective study consisted of cDNA or gDNA derived from T cells, B-cell-depleted T cells, or PBMCs. Where HLA class I and class II types were available, the types were taken from metadata supplied by the sample provider, not from assay-based typing. A freely available public database, intended as a resource for researchers studying the immune response to SARS-CoV-2, is where the repertoires were released. Subjects who had been exposed to COVID-19, were actively infected with it, or had recovered from it provided the deeply sampled blood TCRbeta repertoires that made up the dataset. The sample metadata nearly always contained a de-identified subject ID, COVID-19 status, age in years and sex.

Participants in the prospective study were enrolled through a virtual design, were aged roughly 18 to 100 years, and lived in about 25 United States geographic areas. In the prospective study, participants were assigned to cohorts based on the clinical history participants reported in a screening survey and a study questionnaire. Exposed participants had been in contact with someone with a PCR-confirmed or clinician-diagnosed COVID-19 case within 2 weeks of study entry. In the prospective study, whole blood, serum and a nasopharyngeal or oropharyngeal swab were collected from each participant by mobile phlebotomists. Over a roughly 2-month period, participants in the prospective study had the option of providing additional blood draws and questionnaires. Before DNA extraction, blood samples from the prospective study were shipped at room temperature or frozen. The immunoSEQ Assay, a bias-controlled multiplex PCR, was used to amplify TCRbeta CDR3 regions from genomic DNA. The original pipeline was this. Nucleated cell counts per sample were estimated from amplification of reference gene primers within the assay. Sequence reads were collapsed and filtered to measure the absolute abundance of every unique TCRbeta CDR3 rearrangement. For each sample, productive Simpson clonality was calculated as the square root of Simpson's diversity index over productive rearrangements. TCRdb re-hosts the immuneACCESS table, in-frame sequences only. Its copies lack some clones; in the studies checked, an unresolved V gene accounts for under half of them, and the cause for the rest is not known. V, J and clone size are taken as reported in that table, and D and trimming were inferred from the DNA itself. Here the sample has approximately 340,000 clones; more than 85% occur a single time. The ten largest clones capture about 0.83% of the sample.

A word on this clone: The antigen it recognizes is unknown. No base quality information exists; no much larger clone differs at one position.

What the research found in general, with its limitations: How much clinical and demographic metadata was included differed by source and by participant, and the metadata was provided uncurated.

At the junction V is shortened by 2 bases and J by 4 bases; bases outside the gene matches: 11. The germline V gene specifies KGHSH as CDR1 and LQKENI as CDR2. The CDR3 measures 18 amino acids from cysteine to phenylalanine. The only DNA kept is the CDR3, 54 bases in frame from the first base. The chain couples TRBV18 to TRBJ2-1; TRBD1 aligns with 10 central bases. The sequencing sample was made of PBMCs or T cells enriched from blood (not recorded which). The TCR comes from a woman in her thirties or forties who had been exposed to COVID-19. Here the CDR3 is given as CASSPWPPGQGRYNEQFF. The nucleotides read TGTGCCAGCTCACCATGGCCCCCGGGACAGGGGAGATACAATGAGCAGTTCTTC.